The clone carrying this T cell receptor (beta chain) showed up just once. Its antigen is still unknown. The data were produced by immunoSEQ multiplex PCR, yet TCRdb's version contains in-frame clones alone and is incomplete. Here the sample spans 95,000 or so clones, approximately 86% being singletons. The sample originates from a study of radiation and T cells in renal cell carcinoma. Study information: Nephrectomy followed 15 Gy stereotactic body radiation by 4 weeks.

The CDR3 has 12 residues. The V end was cut by 1 base, the J end by 7 bases, with 8 bases between. The germline gives CDR1 GTSNPN, CDR2 SVGIG (reference sequence). The sample's time point: baseline pretreatment blood. The treatment: 15 Gy SBRT to primary tumor, nephrectomy 4 weeks later. After SBRT, blood was collected at 2 and 4 weeks, plus baseline. The study, taken as a whole, reports: From baseline, blood top tumor clonotypes peaked at 2 weeks post-radiation. Pretreatment tumor biopsies were lacking, so baseline clonotypes are unknown.

The chain is built from TRBV30 and TRBJ2-1; D possibly corresponds to TRBD2 (6 bases). The starting material was blood, obtained from a patient whose treatment included radiotherapy and nephrectomy. This receptor was obtained from a man aged 50 or older with renal cell carcinoma. This CDR3 is CAWSGSGNEQFF. The CDR3 DNA reads as TGTGCCTGGAGTGGGAGCGGGAATGAGCAGTTCTTC.